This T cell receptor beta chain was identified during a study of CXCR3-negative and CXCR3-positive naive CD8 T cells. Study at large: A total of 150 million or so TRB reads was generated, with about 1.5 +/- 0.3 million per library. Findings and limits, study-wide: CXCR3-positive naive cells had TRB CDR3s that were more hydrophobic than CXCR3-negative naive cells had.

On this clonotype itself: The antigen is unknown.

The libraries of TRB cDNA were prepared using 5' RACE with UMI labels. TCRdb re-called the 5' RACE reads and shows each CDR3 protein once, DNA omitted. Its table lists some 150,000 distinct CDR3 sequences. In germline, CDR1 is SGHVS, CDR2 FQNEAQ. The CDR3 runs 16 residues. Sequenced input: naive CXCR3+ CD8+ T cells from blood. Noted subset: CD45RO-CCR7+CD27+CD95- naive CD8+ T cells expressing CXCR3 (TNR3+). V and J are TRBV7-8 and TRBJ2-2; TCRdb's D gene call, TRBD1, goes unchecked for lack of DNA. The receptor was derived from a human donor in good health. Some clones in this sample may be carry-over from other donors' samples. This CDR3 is CASSSSDRGRTGELFF.